The 9 T cell receptor beta chains below come from one sample, sequenced in a study of cytomegalovirus exposure and HLA in healthy donors. The data were produced by immunoSEQ multiplex PCR, yet TCRdb's version contains in-frame clones alone and is incomplete. The table has 150,000 to 200,000 clones, roughly 90% seen once. Sequenced input: PBMCs. These receptors were taken from a man younger than 30 in good health and CMV-seropositive.

The chain combines TRBV9 with TRBJ2-3; TRBD2 agrees at 9 bases. CDR1 is SGDLS, CDR2 YYNGEE, per germline. With 2 bases clipped from V and 0 bases from J, the junction kept 1 base outside the gene matches. This CDR3 is built from 15 residues. The CDR3 nucleotides read TGTGCCAGCAGCGTGCGGGAGGGTAGCACAGATACGCAGTATTTT. This encodes CASSVREGSTDTQYF.

This clone was observed a handful of times. The V gene is TRBV11-2, the J gene TRBJ2-5, with D possibly matching TRBD2 (6 bases). The germline V gene encodes CDR1 SGHAT and CDR2 FQNNGV. The CDR3 loop spans 16 amino acids. The V end was cut by 1 base, the J end by 5 bases, with 17 bases between. The CDR3 spells CASSLGASEVGETQYF. Written as DNA, the CDR3 is TGTGCCAGCAGCTTAGGAGCTAGCGAGGTAGGGGAGACCCAGTACTTC.

The genes are TRBV6-5 and TRBJ2-7; 9 bases align to TRBD1. The CDR3 has 15 amino acids. With 0 bases clipped from V and 6 bases from J, the junction kept 6 bases outside the gene matches. Germline CDR1 is MNHEY and CDR2 is SVGAGI. CDR3: CASSYSGGQGLEQYF. CDR3 DNA sequence: TGTGCCAGCAGTTACTCTGGGGGACAGGGTCTCGAGCAGTACTTC.

The V and J genes are TRBV25-1 and TRBJ2-7; 9 bases line up with TRBD2. The length of the CDR3 is 17 residues. J was trimmed by 0 bases and V by 7 bases; bases with no gene match: 13. The germline V gene encodes CDR1 MGHDK and CDR2 SYGVNS. The chain's CDR3 is CASKGGSGRFGSYEQYF. Here the CDR3 DNA reads TGTGCCAGCAAGGGGGGTAGCGGGAGATTTGGCTCCTACGAGCAGTACTTC.

The chain recombines TRBV4-1 with TRBJ1-5, with 9 bases fitting TRBD1. Looked up from germline, CDR1 is MGHRA and CDR2 is YSYEKL. V was clipped by 2 bases and J by 3 bases; unmatched bases: 8. The CDR3 loop spans 17 amino acids. The CDR3 loop reads CASSQTGQGPPNQPQHF. The DNA of the CDR3 is TGCGCCAGCAGCCAAACCGGACAGGGGCCCCCCAATCAGCCCCAGCATTTT.

The sample holds a few counts of this clone. The rearrangement links TRBV7-3 to TRBJ2-2, with D unresolved. There are 15 residues in the CDR3. Looked up from germline, CDR1 is SGHTA and CDR2 is FQGTGA. Trimming left V 1 base short and J 2 bases short, with 8 bases between. This CDR3 reads CASSLNRVNTGELFF. As DNA, the CDR3 is TGTGCCAGCAGCTTAAACAGAGTCAACACCGGGGAGCTGTTTTTT. The entire variable domain, with the rest obtained from reference TRBV7-3 and TRBJ2-2, is as follows: GAGVSQTPSNKVTEKGKYVELRCDPISGHTALYWYRQSLGQGPEFLIYFQGTGAADDSGLPNDRFFAVRPEGSVSTLKIQRTERGDSAVYLCASSLNRVNTGELFFGEGSRLTVL.

The chain uses TRBV4-1 and TRBJ1-3; D not resolved. V gave up 0 bases and J gave up 2 bases, with 8 bases separating them. The CDR3 loop spans 15 amino acids. Germline lookup yields CDR1 MGHRA and CDR2 YSYEKL. In DNA form, the CDR3 reads TGCGCCAGCAGCCAAGAGTACGGTACTGGAAACACCATATATTTT. Protein sequence: CASSQEYGTGNTIYF.

V is TRBV9 and J is TRBJ2-7, with 7 positions matching TRBD1. From germline, CDR1 is SGDLS and CDR2 YYNGEE. The J segment lost 2 bases and the V segment lost 0 bases, leaving 5 bases of the junction unmatched. The CDR3 loop spans 15 amino acids. The CDR3 spells CASSVGGQRTYEQYF. DNA of the CDR3: TGTGCCAGCAGCGTAGGGGGACAGAGAACCTACGAGCAGTACTTC.

V is TRBV5-4 and J is TRBJ2-3, with 14 bases that match TRBD2. J gave up 3 bases and V 2 bases, and 5 bases lay outside the gene matches. The CDR3 loop spans 17 amino acids. Germline values: CDR1 SGHNT, CDR2 YYREEE (reference sequence). The CDR3 DNA follows: TGTGCCAGCAGCTTACCGGGACTAGCGGGAGAGACAGATACGCAGTATTTT. It is translated as CASSLPGLAGETDTQYF.